A single T cell receptor beta chain is shown here with its context. Its antigen is currently unknown. Germline CDR1 reads MDHEN; CDR2 reads SYDVKM. The CDR3 loop spans 18 amino acids. V shed 7 bases, J shed 5 bases, and the junction held 22 bases outside the gene matches. Generated by immunoSEQ multiplex PCR, the TCRdb table keeps only in-frame clones and is missing some. The table records 55,000 to 90,000 clones, roughly 90% of them present only once. The source of the sample is a study of OX40 agonist ivuxolimab in advanced cancers. Background on the study: Every 2 weeks, patients got intravenous ivuxolimab at one of six dose levels (0.01-10 mg/kg). Mean age about 60 years, range about 20 to 79; around 80% male. Study-wide results and caveats: No determination was made of the antigen specificity of the expanded peripheral T cells.

This TCR came from an adult with an advanced solid tumor such as melanoma, head and neck, liver or kidney cancer. Sequencing used CD4+ or CD8+ T cells sorted from blood, obtained in a trial of the OX40 agonist ivuxolimab. The genes are TRBV28 and TRBJ1-2; 7 nucleotides align to TRBD1. The DNA for the CDR3 is TGTGCCAGCAATAACCATCCTACAGGGGTAGGAGGGATATATGGCTACACCTTC. Its protein product is CASNNHPTGVGGIYGYTF.